This T cell receptor beta chain was recovered during a study of T cells in Graves' hyperthyroidism and ophthalmopathy. The CDR3 is 11 residues long. The germline CDR1 and CDR2 sequences are GTSNPN and SVGIG (reference sequence). Trimming took off 5 bases at V and 2 bases at J, with 6 bases between the two ends. Graves' hyperthyroidism without ophthalmopathy progression within 18 months was termed stable. This sample holds PBMCs from under 11 ml fresh peripheral blood. RNA transcripts were the template for amplifying TCR beta CDR3 regions. Carried out on the TCR CDR3, a first-round RT-PCR used the HTBI primer set. TCRdb reanalysed the multiplex PCR reads using MiXCR and keeps one entry per CDR3 protein. This sample yields 370,000 or so distinct CDR3 sequences, of which around 25% are seen a single time; roughly 70% belongs to the top ten.

This TCR was recovered from a man in his forties or fifties with Graves' hyperthyroidism. The specimen was blood. The chain carries TRBV30 and TRBJ1-1, with D hard to call. CDR3 in amino acids: CAWGQNTEAFF. CDR3 in DNA: TGTGCCTGGGGCCAAAACACTGAAGCTTTCTTT.